The 5 T cell receptor beta chains presented below share a single source sample, sequenced in a study of T cells in localized non-small cell lung cancer (dated by TCRdb to 2019 to 2021). Library creation used the immunoSEQ multiplex PCR assay. Imported from immuneACCESS, the table was reduced by TCRdb to in-frame sequences with V and J called. These copies leave out some clones; in studies compared against another copy, an unresolved V gene accounts for under half, and the cause of the remainder is not known. Within this sample are about 30,000 clones, with approximately 90% of them counted one time only. The ten biggest clones cover around a tenth of the sample. The source was peripheral blood, collected before any cancer treatment. The receptor set was obtained from a woman aged 40-75 years with stage I lung adenocarcinoma.

In nucleotides, the CDR3 is TGCGCCAGCAGCCCCCTCACAGGGGCCAGCACAGATACGCAGTATTTT. Translating it yields CASSPLTGASTDTQYF. V usage is TRBV5-1 and J usage is TRBJ2-3; 7 positions match TRBD1. Germline V gene sequence: CDR1 SGHRS, CDR2 YFSETQ. The CDR3 loop spans 16 amino acids. After removal of 4 bases from V and 0 bases from J, the junction contained 8 bases not matched to a gene.

The chain is built from TRBV5-6 and TRBJ2-1, with 11 positions matching TRBD2. Germline V CDR1 and CDR2: SGHDT, YYEEEE. The CDR3 runs 16 residues. V lost 0 bases to trimming and J lost 4 bases; unmatched junction nucleotides: 3. This chain's CDR3 is CASSLGLAGGYNEQFF. The CDR3 DNA is TGTGCCAGCAGCTTGGGGCTAGCGGGGGGTTACAATGAGCAGTTCTTC. Looking up the rest from reference TRBV5-6 and TRBJ2-1 gives the full variable domain: DAGVTQSPTHLIKTRGQQVTLRCSPKSGHDTVSWYQQALGQGPQFIFQYYEEEERQRGNFPDRFSGHQFPNYSSELNVNALLLGDSALYLCASSLGLAGGYNEQFFGPGTRLTVL.

The table lists this clone with a count of one. The V call is TRBV19, the J call TRBJ2-7; 7 bases agree with TRBD2. The CDR3 runs 15 residues. V was clipped by 4 bases and J by 2 bases; unmatched bases: 8. The germline V gene has CDR1 LNHDA and CDR2 SQIVND (reference sequence). The CDR3 protein is CASSSRGLDAYEQYF. The CDR3, as DNA: TGTGCCAGTAGTAGCCGAGGACTAGACGCCTACGAGCAGTACTTC.

This sequence joins TRBV11-3 and TRBJ2-7; 12 nucleotides match TRBD1. The ends lost 2 bases at V and 5 bases at J; junction bases unmatched: 4. Germline-derived CDR1 and CDR2 are SGHNT and YENEEA. The CDR3 runs to 15 residues. The DNA of the CDR3 is TGTGCCAGCAGCTTAAGGGGGACAGGGGGCAACGAGCAGTACTTC. The encoded protein is CASSLRGTGGNEQYF.

The V gene is TRBV19, the J gene TRBJ1-1, with a weak D call TRBD1 (6 bases). V was cut by 3 bases and J by 4 bases, with 15 bases left in between. The CDR3 sequence is 15 residues long. Germline V gene lookup returns CDR1 LNHDA and CDR2 SQIVND (reference sequence). The CDR3, as DNA: TGTGCCAGTAGTATTGATACAGGGTGGCCCACTGAAGCTTTCTTT. It specifies CASSIDTGWPTEAFF.